Listed here are 16 T cell receptor beta chains from one sample, sequenced in a study of OX40 agonist ivuxolimab in advanced cancers. The table came from immunoSEQ multiplex PCR; TCRdb's copy has only in-frame clones and leaves some out. The sample yields more than 65,000 clones, around 82% seen once. The sample here was CD4+ or CD8+ T cells sorted from blood, taken in a trial of the OX40 agonist ivuxolimab. Receptors originate from an adult with an advanced solid tumor such as melanoma, head and neck, liver or kidney cancer.

V usage is TRBV6-1 and J usage is TRBJ2-7; TRBD2 agrees at 14 bases. Germline V gene data show CDR1 as MNHNS and CDR2 as SASEGT. The junction had 12 bases not matched to a gene; V was cut back by 2 bases and J by 3 bases. CDR3 length: 19 residues. This CDR3 is CASSESVKGLAGAYYEQYF. In DNA form, the CDR3 reads TGTGCCAGCAGTGAAAGTGTAAAGGGACTAGCGGGGGCCTACTACGAGCAGTACTTC.

The V gene is TRBV27, the J gene TRBJ1-5; no definite D call. The CDR3 is 13 amino acids. Germline values: CDR1 MNHEY, CDR2 SMNVEV (reference sequence). V was shortened by 5 bases and J by 5 bases, with 10 bases between the two germline ends. CDR3 DNA: TGTGCCAGCAGTGCAGAGCGTCATCAGCCCCAGCATTTT. Its protein is CASSAERHQPQHF.

This rearrangement joins TRBV5-4 to TRBJ2-2, with TRBD1 as a possible D gene (6 bases). The CDR3 contains 14 residues. Trimming removed 6 bases from V and 7 bases from J, with 16 bases in between. The germline V gene encodes CDR1 SGHNT and CDR2 YYREEE (reference sequence). The DNA of the CDR3 is TGTGCCAGCACCAAAAACAGGGATGGCGGGGAGCTGTTTTTT. Translating it yields CASTKNRDGGELFF.

The rearrangement joins TRBV7-2 to TRBJ2-3; 9 nucleotides agree with TRBD2. The CDR3 loop spans 15 amino acids. Germline V gives CDR1 SGHTA, CDR2 FQGNSA. Germline trimming cut 0 bases from V and 7 bases from J; bases unmatched to any gene: 5. In DNA, the CDR3 is TGTGCCAGCAGCTTAGCTGGCGGGGGGGCAAATACGCAGTATTTT. It yields the protein CASSLAGGGANTQYF. Full variable domain (rest looked up from reference TRBV7-2 and TRBJ2-3): GAGVSQSPSNKVTEKGKDVELRCDPISGHTALYWYRQSLGQGLEFLIYFQGNSAPDKSGLPSDRFSAERTGGSVSTLTIQRTQQEDSAVYLCASSLAGGGANTQYFGPGTRLTVL.

This clone was picked up a small number of times. The chain links TRBV27 to TRBJ1-6, with 10 bases that match TRBD1. From germline, CDR1 is MNHEY and CDR2 SMNVEV (reference sequence). CDR3 length: 19 residues. V was pared by 5 bases and J by 5 bases, with 15 bases of the junction left unmatched. CDR3 DNA: TGTGCCAGCAGTCCGATCCGGGACAGGGGCACAACTAATAATTCACCCCTCCACTTT. Translating gives CASSPIRDRGTTNNSPLHF.

The chain links TRBV6-5 to TRBJ2-7; D is possibly TRBD1 (6 bases). The CDR3 loop spans 13 amino acids. The germline V gene has CDR1 MNHEY and CDR2 SVGAGI. V gave up 8 bases and J gave up 4 bases, with 15 bases separating them. CDR3 sequence (DNA): TGTGCCAGCTCAACAGGGACACCTTACGAGCAGTACTTC. It encodes CASSTGTPYEQYF.

The V gene is TRBV2, the J gene TRBJ1-1; 10 nucleotides match TRBD1. Germline CDR1 is SNHLY and CDR2 is FYNNEI. There are 15 residues in the CDR3. V lost 6 bases, J lost 4 bases, and 8 bases stayed unmatched. CDR3 residues: CASRWGRQGATEAFF. CDR3 coding DNA: TGTGCCAGCAGGTGGGGGCGACAGGGGGCCACTGAAGCTTTCTTT.

The V gene is TRBV6-5, the J gene TRBJ2-7; D unclear. This CDR3 is 11 amino acids long. Trimming took off 5 bases at V and 3 bases at J, with 5 bases between the two ends. Germline CDR1 is MNHEY and CDR2 is SVGAGI. The CDR3 DNA reads as TGTGCCAGCAGTCGGAACTACGAGCAGTACTTC. This sequence encodes CASSRNYEQYF.

The genes are TRBV6-1 and TRBJ1-1, with D uncertain. Trimming pared 1 base from V and 4 bases from J, leaving 13 bases between. Germline CDR1 MNHNS, CDR2 SASEGT. The CDR3 is 15 amino acids. Here the CDR3 reads CASSEEMVWGTEAFF. The CDR3 DNA reads TGTGCCAGCAGTGAAGAAATGGTTTGGGGCACTGAAGCTTTCTTT.

The chain carries TRBV15 and TRBJ2-7; D gene unclear. V gave up 0 bases and J gave up 4 bases, with 10 bases separating them. Germline-derived CDR1 and CDR2 are LNHNV and YYDKDF (reference sequence). The CDR3 sequence is 14 residues long. The chain's CDR3 is CATSRDLKPYEQYF. In DNA form, the CDR3 reads TGTGCCACCAGCAGAGATCTGAAACCATACGAGCAGTACTTC.

The chain employs TRBV9 and TRBJ2-7, with D possibly TRBD1 on 6 matching bases. The germline V and J ends were trimmed by 6 bases and 2 bases, with 21 bases remaining between them. The CDR3 is made up of 16 amino acids. CDR1 is SGDLS, CDR2 YYNGEE, per germline. The CDR3 region has the DNA TGTGCCAGCACCGTCCCAACGTGGCAGGGGCCCTACGAGCAGTACTTC. It encodes CASTVPTWQGPYEQYF.

This rearrangement joins TRBV27 to TRBJ2-7, with 11 bases identical to TRBD2. Germline loops: CDR1 MNHEY, CDR2 SMNVEV (reference sequence). V trimming: 6 bases; J trimming: 4 bases; junction bases outside the gene matches: 11. This CDR3 is built from 16 residues. The CDR3 nucleotides read TGTGCCAGCAGCTCTAGACTAGCGGGGAAAACGTACGAGCAGTACTTC. Translated, it gives CASSSRLAGKTYEQYF.

The chain joins TRBV30 to TRBJ1-1, with D perhaps TRBD1 (6 bases). Germline loops: CDR1 GTSNPN, CDR2 SVGIG (reference sequence). The ends were cut back, 4 bases at V and 11 bases at J, with 17 bases in the middle. The CDR3 consists of 12 residues. DNA of the CDR3: TGTGCCTGGATTGAGGGGGTCTTAGGGGCTTTCTTT. The encoded protein is CAWIEGVLGAFF.

The rearrangement links TRBV5-6 to TRBJ2-7; 10 nucleotides line up with TRBD1. V lost 4 bases, J lost 6 bases, and 7 bases stayed unmatched. The CDR3 has 14 residues. Per the germline V gene, CDR1 is SGHDT and CDR2 is YYEEEE. CDR3 protein: CASSPGTGETEQYF. The CDR3 DNA follows: TGTGCCAGCAGCCCCGGGACAGGGGAGACCGAGCAGTACTTC. Combining the CDR3 with reference TRBV5-6 and TRBJ2-7 gives the whole variable domain DAGVTQSPTHLIKTRGQQVTLRCSPKSGHDTVSWYQQALGQGPQFIFQYYEEEERQRGNFPDRFSGHQFPNYSSELNVNALLLGDSALYLCASSPGTGETEQYFGPGTRLTVT.

The gene calls are TRBV28 and TRBJ1-1; 8 bases are shared with TRBD1. With V trimmed by 8 bases and J by 8 bases, 4 bases remained unmatched. Looked up from germline, CDR1 is MDHEN and CDR2 is SYDVKM. The CDR3 runs to 11 residues. As DNA, the CDR3 is TGTGCCAGCCGCTGGGACAGGGAAGCTTTCTTT. Translated, it gives CASRWDREAFF.

V gene TRBV7-8 combines with J gene TRBJ2-2; 9 positions agree with TRBD2. Unmatched junction bases numbered 11, after V lost 6 bases and J lost 3 bases. The CDR3 consists of 17 residues. Germline V gene sequence: CDR1 SGHVS, CDR2 FQNEAQ. CDR3 loop: CASRHGGGRVDTGELFF. The CDR3 DNA sequence: TGTGCCAGCAGACACGGGGGCGGGAGGGTGGACACCGGGGAGCTGTTTTTT.